The 6 T cell receptor beta chains given below trace back to one sample, sequenced in a study of Ad26.COV2.S vaccination and SARS-CoV-2 variants (TCRdb year 2021). The intended sense of this specimen's treatment or condition label: about 20 received Ad26.COV2.S at low or high dose, single or two shots; 5 received placebo; per-sample allocation not given. Repertoires of vaccine and placebo recipients were sequenced from samples collected on day 63 after the first injection. The library came from the immunoSEQ multiplex PCR assay. TCRdb limited this immuneACCESS table to in-frame rearrangements with V and J called. A share of clones is missing; checked studies link under half to unresolved V genes, and the rest is unexplained. For this sample the table gives hundreds of thousands of clones, of which around 92% were detected only once. Jointly, the top ten make up about 1.5% of the sample. The sample consisted of peripheral blood, taken in a trial of Ad26.COV2.S vaccine versus placebo. These receptors originate from a person aged 18-65 years who received the Ad26.COV2.S COVID-19 vaccine or a placebo.

The chain couples TRBV7-8 to TRBJ2-1, with D perhaps TRBD2 (6 bases). The germline gives CDR1 SGHVS, CDR2 FQNEAQ. This CDR3 region has 15 residues. Trimming took off 6 bases at V and 5 bases at J, with 17 bases between the two ends. CDR3 DNA sequence: TGTGCCAGCAGTCCTCGTTTAATAGCGGACAATGAGCAGTTCTTC. It is translated as CASSPRLIADNEQFF.

This clone was counted between two and nine times. V gene TRBV4-1 combines with J gene TRBJ1-1, with D possibly matching TRBD1 (6 bases). The germline gives CDR1 MGHRA, CDR2 YSYEKL. This CDR3 spans 14 amino acids. Deletions cut 0 bases from V and 7 bases from J, with 12 bases between. CDR3 sequence (DNA): TGCGCCAGCAGCCAAGACGGACAGACCTTTGAAGCTTTCTTT. Its protein product is CASSQDGQTFEAFF.

Remarks on this clone: Other DNA sequences in the sample encode the same CDR3. The chain is built from TRBV19 and TRBJ1-2; the D gene is possibly TRBD1 (5 bases). In germline, CDR1 is LNHDA, CDR2 SQIVND (reference sequence). The germline V and J ends were trimmed by 11 bases and 6 bases, with 7 bases remaining between them. This CDR3 spans 9 amino acids. For the CDR3, the DNA is TGTGCCCTAGGGGATGGCTACACCTTC. Translation gives CALGDGYTF.

The sample holds a few counts of this clone. The chain has TRBV11-2 and TRBJ2-1; D is perhaps TRBD2 (5 bases). V was trimmed by 1 base and J by 6 bases, leaving 16 bases between them. Germline V gives CDR1 SGHAT, CDR2 FQNNGV. The CDR3 sequence is 16 residues long. The CDR3 loop is CASSLGGSAALNEQFF. The DNA of the CDR3 is TGTGCCAGCAGCTTAGGCGGGTCTGCGGCACTCAATGAGCAGTTCTTC. The entire variable domain, with the rest obtained from reference TRBV11-2 and TRBJ2-1, is as follows: EAGVAQSPRYKIIEKRQSVAFWCNPISGHATLYWYQQILGQGPKLLIQFQNNGVVDDSQLPKDRFSAERLKGVDSTLKIQPAKLEDSAVYLCASSLGGSAALNEQFFGPGTRLTVL.

This clone was seen only once. The chain employs TRBV7-3 and TRBJ2-3, with 16 bases that match TRBD2. Looked up from germline, CDR1 is SGHTA and CDR2 is FQGTGA. The CDR3 sequence is 17 residues long. With V trimmed by 2 bases and J by 7 bases, 6 bases remained unmatched. The CDR3: CASSLPGTSGGVNTQYF. In nucleotides, the CDR3 is TGTGCCAGCAGCTTACCCGGGACTAGCGGGGGGGTCAATACGCAGTATTTT.

The chain combines TRBV7-6 with TRBJ2-5; D may be TRBD1 (5 bases). CDR3 size: 14 residues. The V gene's germline CDR1 is SGHVS and CDR2 FNYEAQ. Trimming shortened V by 4 bases and J by 5 bases, and 14 bases separated the two germline ends. CDR3 in amino acids: CASSSDSVGETQYF. The CDR3 DNA reads as TGTGCCAGCAGCTCAGACAGTGTGGGGGAGACCCAGTACTTC.